The following is a T cell receptor beta chain sequence with its context. The CDR3 sequence is 15 residues long. The V segment lost 4 bases and the J segment 2 bases; nucleotides outside the gene matches: 5. Germline V gene sequence: CDR1 SEHNR, CDR2 FQNEAQ (reference sequence). Here immunoSEQ multiplex PCR was the method, and the copy in TCRdb shows in-frame clones only, minus some. Of around 150,000 clones listed, 80% to 90% are singletons. The data originate from a study of blood T cell repertoires in COVID-19. The chain uses TRBV7-9 and TRBJ1-5, with 7 bases that match TRBD1. Sequencing input: PBMCs or T cells enriched from blood (not recorded which). The sequence came from a man aged 50 to 60 who had recovered from COVID-19. The DNA for the CDR3 is TGTGCCAGCAGCTGGGGTACAGGGGGCAATCAGCCCCAGCATTTT. It codes for CASSWGTGGNQPQHF.